Below are 21 T cell receptor beta chains sequenced from a single sample in a study of blood T cell repertoires in COVID-19. Sequencing used immunoSEQ multiplex PCR; TCRdb keeps in-frame clones, though not all of them. The sample yields over 250,000 clones, over 70% seen once. Material: peripheral blood. The receptor source for this set is a woman older than 75 with acute or convalescent COVID-19.

The J gene is TRBJ2-6, the V gene TRBV6-5; D not resolved. The V gene's germline CDR1 is MNHEY and CDR2 SVGAGI. There are 14 residues in the CDR3. The ends were cut back, 9 bases at V and 2 bases at J, with 11 bases in the middle. CDR3 amino acids: CASHPGAGANVLTF. CDR3 coding DNA: TGTGCCAGTCACCCAGGTGCTGGGGCCAACGTCCTGACTTTC.

The V call is TRBV6-1, the J call TRBJ1-5, with 7 bases that match TRBD1. J lost 3 bases, V lost 3 bases, and 5 bases had no gene match. Germline CDR1 MNHNS, CDR2 SASEGT. This CDR3 has 15 amino acids. This chain's CDR3 is CASSDGTVSNQPQHF. Written as DNA, the CDR3 is TGTGCCAGCAGTGACGGGACAGTTTCCAATCAGCCCCAGCATTTT.

In this sample, this clone turned up once. The rearrangement links TRBV7-2 to TRBJ2-1, with 15 bases matching TRBD2. CDR3 length: 15 residues. V gave up 5 bases and J gave up 9 bases; unmatched junction bases: 5. Per germline, CDR1 SGHTA and CDR2 FQGNSA. CDR3 residues: CASSPGLAGGAEQFF. CDR3 DNA: TGTGCCAGCAGCCCGGGACTAGCGGGGGGCGCTGAGCAGTTCTTC.

This clone turned up a few times. The CDR3 nucleotides are TGTGCCAGCAGCCAAGGAGTAGGAGATTACTATGGCTACACCTTC. Protein product: CASSQGVGDYYGYTF. V gene TRBV4-2 combines with J gene TRBJ1-2; D gene ambiguous. CDR3 length: 15 residues. The V gene's germline CDR1 is LGHNA and CDR2 YNFKEQ. V was clipped by 1 base and J by 3 bases, with 12 bases between them.

This clone was seen only once. V and J are TRBV7-9 and TRBJ1-5; D possibly corresponds to TRBD1 (5 bases). CDR1 is SEHNR and CDR2 is FQNEAQ in the germline V gene (reference sequence). The CDR3 is 13 residues long. Trimming left V 4 bases short and J 8 bases short, with 12 bases between. The CDR3, as DNA: TGTGCCAGCAGCTCCCAGGGTGTGGAGCCCCAGCATTTT. Its translation: CASSSQGVEPQHF. The variable domain in full, with the rest retrieved from reference TRBV7-9 and TRBJ1-5, is DTGVSQNPRHKITKRGQNVTFRCDPISEHNRLYWYRQTLGQGPEFLTYFQNEAQLEKSRLLSDRFSAERPKGSFSTLEIQRTEQGDSAMYLCASSSQGVEPQHFGDGTRLSIL.

As to this clone: This CDR3 is also generated by other DNA sequences in the sample. The chain has TRBV27 and TRBJ2-3; TRBD2 matches 7 bases. In germline, CDR1 is MNHEY, CDR2 SMNVEV (reference sequence). V shed 5 bases, J shed 6 bases, and the junction held 5 bases outside the gene matches. The CDR3 is 13 residues long. The CDR3 sequence: CASSPTSEDTQYF. As DNA, the CDR3 is TGTGCCAGCAGTCCCACTAGCGAGGATACGCAGTATTTT.

In this sample, this clone turned up once. The chain recombines TRBV5-1 with TRBJ2-3; 11 bases line up with TRBD2. V shed 3 bases, J shed 4 bases, and the junction held 4 bases outside the gene matches. The germline gives CDR1 SGHRS, CDR2 YFSETQ. This CDR3 contains 15 residues. CDR3 DNA sequence: TGCGCCAGCAGCTCCGATAGCGGGGGGGCAGATACGCAGTATTTT. This gives the protein CASSSDSGGADTQYF.

The CDR3 here is CASERGGTGTGELFF. The CDR3, as DNA: TGTGCCAGCGAACGCGGAGGGACTGGCACCGGGGAGCTGTTTTTT. The V gene is TRBV6-5, the J gene TRBJ2-2; possible D gene TRBD2, 6 bases. With 8 bases removed from V and 4 bases from J, the gap between germline ends came to 17 bases. Per germline, CDR1 MNHEY and CDR2 SVGAGI. The CDR3 spans 15 residues.

The chain combines TRBV19 with TRBJ1-6; TRBD1 agrees at 7 bases. The CDR3 totals 17 residues. CDR1 is LNHDA, CDR2 SQIVND, per germline (reference sequence). The V segment lost 5 bases and the J segment 0 bases; nucleotides outside the gene matches: 7. CDR3 sequence (DNA): TGTGCCAGTAGTGCCTCGGACAGGAGCTCCTATAATTCACCCCTCCACTTT. It encodes CASSASDRSSYNSPLHF. Complete variable domain (other parts from reference TRBV19 and TRBJ1-6): DGGITQSPKYLFRKEGQNVTLSCEQNLNHDAMYWYRQDPGQGLRLIYYSQIVNDFQKGDIAEGYSVSREKKESFPLTVTSAQKNPTAFYLCASSASDRSSYNSPLHFGNGTRLTVT.

This clone has a handful of counts. V usage is TRBV19 and J usage is TRBJ2-6, with D unresolved. Germline lookup yields CDR1 LNHDA and CDR2 SQIVND (reference sequence). The ends were cut back, 6 bases at V and 4 bases at J, with 7 bases in the middle. The length of the CDR3 is 13 residues. CDR3 loop: CASRLHGANVLTF. CDR3 bases: TGTGCCAGTAGGTTACACGGGGCCAACGTCCTGACTTTC.

In nucleotides, the CDR3 is TGTGCCAGTAGTATAGGGAGAACCGGGTACCAGAACTATGGCTACACCTTC. Encoded protein: CASSIGRTGYQNYGYTF. The chain combines TRBV19 with TRBJ1-2; D is unresolved. The CDR3 is 17 amino acids. V lost 1 base and J 2 bases, leaving 17 bases between the germline ends. The V gene's germline CDR1 is LNHDA and CDR2 SQIVND (reference sequence).

The rearrangement links TRBV10-3 to TRBJ2-1, with 15 positions matching TRBD2. Looked up from germline, CDR1 is ENHRY and CDR2 is SYGVKD. CDR3 length: 14 amino acids. With V trimmed by 11 bases and J by 5 bases, 4 bases remained unmatched. The DNA of the CDR3 is TGTGCCTCGCGGACTAGCGGGAGGGACAATGAGCAGTTCTTC. This translates into CASRTSGRDNEQFF.

The genes are TRBV5-1 and TRBJ1-6; maybe TRBD1 (6 bases). This CDR3 contains 15 residues. The germline V gene has CDR1 SGHRS and CDR2 YFSETQ. V lost 4 bases and J lost 7, with 15 bases in between. CDR3 sequence (DNA): TGCGCCAGCAGCCACACGGGACAACTCAATTCACCCCTCCACTTT. It specifies CASSHTGQLNSPLHF.

The genes are TRBV11-3 and TRBJ2-1, with 7 bases fitting TRBD2. CDR1 is SGHNT and CDR2 is YENEEA in the germline V gene. CDR3 length: 16 amino acids. The junction had 10 bases not matched to a gene; V was cut back by 1 base and J by 7 bases. The CDR3 is CASSLGWAGVVNEQFF. DNA of the CDR3: TGTGCCAGCAGCTTAGGCTGGGCGGGAGTGGTTAATGAGCAGTTCTTC.

This rearrangement joins TRBV6-5 to TRBJ1-3; D call uncertain. Trimming took 0 bases from V and 7 from J, leaving 10 bases between them. CDR1 and CDR2 (germline): MNHEY, SVGAGI. The CDR3 is 14 amino acids. This CDR3 reads CASSYSATGNTIYF. CDR3 in DNA: TGTGCCAGCAGTTACTCTGCAACGGGGAACACCATATATTTT.

The V call is TRBV5-1, the J call TRBJ2-7; maybe TRBD2 (5 bases). Germline assignment: CDR1 SGHRS and CDR2 YFSETQ. The V end was cut by 2 bases, the J end by 1 base, with 13 bases between. The CDR3 is 15 residues long. The CDR3 here is CASSLISDWSYEQYF. The CDR3 DNA follows: TGCGCCAGCAGCTTAATTTCGGACTGGTCCTACGAGCAGTACTTC.

This sequence joins TRBV25-1 and TRBJ1-1; tentative D call: TRBD1 (5 bases). The CDR3 has 16 residues. Germline loops: CDR1 MGHDK, CDR2 SYGVNS. Trimming left V 0 bases short and J 4 bases short, with 15 bases between. The CDR3 region is CASSEYGRGRFTEAFF. The CDR3 DNA reads as TGTGCCAGCAGTGAATATGGAAGGGGCCGATTCACTGAAGCTTTCTTT.

The chain carries TRBV5-1 and TRBJ2-3, with 13 bases fitting TRBD2. Trimming removed 0 bases from V and 3 bases from J; junction bases left unmatched: 10. The CDR3 spans 19 residues. CDR1 SGHRS and CDR2 YFSETQ come from the germline V gene. The CDR3 nucleotides read TGCGCCAGCAGCTTGGCCTGGGTGACTAGCGGGAGGATGACAGATACGCAGTATTTT. It encodes CASSLAWVTSGRMTDTQYF.

As to this clone: A single base separates this from a much larger clone, so it may be a read error. V is TRBV12-3 or TRBV12-4 and J is TRBJ1-1; no clear D. The V end was cut by 1 base, the J end by 0 bases, with 3 bases between. The CDR3 is 13 residues long. The CDR3 reads CASSLDMNTEAFF. As DNA, the CDR3 is TGTGCCAGCAGTTTAGATATGAACACTGAAGCTTTCTTT.

This chain uses TRBV5-6 with TRBJ1-6, with 8 bases matching TRBD1. CDR3 length: 17 residues. The ends lost 1 base at V and 8 bases at J; junction bases unmatched: 11. The germline CDR1 and CDR2 sequences are SGHDT and YYEEEE. CDR3 amino acids: CASSLLSPPGQDSPLHF. The CDR3 bases are TGTGCCAGCAGCTTGCTTTCCCCGCCGGGACAGGATTCACCCCTCCACTTT.

The CDR3 DNA sequence: TGTGCCTGGAGATGGGTCACAGGGAACACTGAAGCTTTCTTT. It yields the protein CAWRWVTGNTEAFF. This sequence joins TRBV30 and TRBJ1-1, with a possible D match to TRBD1 (5 bases). This CDR3 has 14 residues. The germline gives CDR1 GTSNPN, CDR2 SVGIG (reference sequence). V lost 3 bases to trimming and J lost 1 base, with 12 bases between them.